This TCR beta chain appears in the sequencing data of a study of T cell responses to AZD1222 COVID-19 vaccine. Assay used: immunoSEQ multiplex PCR; TCRdb lists only in-frame clones, some missing. This sample has 85,000 to 110,000 clones; roughly 88% occur once, and the top ten carry 20% to 25%. Of note for this clone: Its antigen is undetermined.

General study results and limits: Donor demographics were predominantly white British with a female majority; clonal diversity may be underestimated. Vaccination with two AZD1222 doses was followed by a rise in Spike-specific TCR breadth and depth.

From germline, CDR1 is MNHEY and CDR2 SVGEGT. The CDR3 runs to 15 residues. The V end lost 6 bases, the J end lost 2 bases, and 17 bases lay between the germline ends. The chain couples TRBV6-2 or TRBV6-3 to TRBJ2-7, with D possibly being TRBD1 (6 bases). Sequences were derived from peripheral blood, sampled on day 0 of AZD1222 vaccination. This TCR came from an adult in good health. Written as DNA, the CDR3 is TGTGCCAGCAGCTATCTTGGAGGACAGACCTACGAGCAGTACTTC. Translating it yields CASSYLGGQTYEQYF.